This T cell receptor (beta chain) was recorded in a study of T cells in Graves' hyperthyroidism and ophthalmopathy. Amplification of TCR beta CDR3 regions used RNA as the template. The TCR CDR3 first-round RT-PCR relied on the HTBI primer set. TCRdb ran MiXCR on the multiplex PCR reads and lists one entry per CDR3 protein. The data hold around 700,000 distinct CDR3 sequences, with roughly a sixth observed a single time. This clonotype was counted only a few times. The antigen is undetermined. CDR3 size: 16 residues. Germline CDR1 SGDLS, CDR2 YYNGEE. V shed 0 bases, J shed 1 base, and the junction held 6 bases outside the gene matches. Study results and caveats: Ophthalmopathy cases were set apart from stable hyperthyroidism by a 13 V-J model.

The source material was blood. The TCR comes from a woman aged 50 to 60 with Graves' hyperthyroidism that later progressed to Graves' ophthalmopathy. The chain has TRBV9 and TRBJ1-1, with 7 bases matching TRBD1. The CDR3 spells CASSVGQGVWNTEAFF. CDR3 in DNA: TGTGCCAGCAGCGTAGGTCAGGGGGTTTGGAACACTGAAGCTTTCTTT. Together with reference TRBV9 and TRBJ1-1, the CDR3 gives the full variable domain: DSGVTQTPKHLITATGQRVTLRCSPRSGDLSVYWYQQSLDQGLQFLIQYYNGEERAKGNILERFSAQQFPDLHSELNLSSLELGDSALYFCASSVGQGVWNTEAFFGQGTRLTVV.